These 28 T cell receptor beta chains share one sample of origin, sequenced in a study of shared clonotypes between healthy human individuals. The method was immunoSEQ multiplex PCR; TCRdb's version includes in-frame clones alone and lacks a portion of them. This table holds about 980,000 clones, around three quarters found once. Source material: memory CD4+ T cells sorted from blood. Regarding subset: CD45RA-negative fraction. The receptors were gathered from a man aged 18 to 29 in good health.

The genes are TRBV28 and TRBJ1-1, with TRBD1 matching over 8 bases. Germline-derived CDR1 and CDR2 are MDHEN and SYDVKM. The V segment lost 7 bases and the J segment 5 bases; nucleotides outside the gene matches: 9. The CDR3 extends over 14 amino acids. In DNA form, the CDR3 reads TGTGCCAGCACCATGGGACAGGCCACGACTGAAGCTTTCTTT. This codes for CASTMGQATTEAFF. Complete variable domain (other parts from reference TRBV28 and TRBJ1-1): DVKVTQSSRYLVKRTGEKVFLECVQDMDHENMFWYRQDPGLGLRLIYFSYDVKMKEKGDIPEGYSVSREKKERFSLILESASTNQTSMYLCASTMGQATTEAFFGQGTRLTVV.

This chain uses TRBV14 with TRBJ1-3; D uncertain. Germline CDR1 is SGHDN and CDR2 is FVKESK. The CDR3 extends over 12 amino acids. Deletions cut 11 bases from V and 2 bases from J, with 10 bases between. The chain's CDR3 is CASRKAGNTIYF. CDR3 DNA: TGTGCCTCGAGGAAAGCTGGAAACACCATATATTTT.

The table lists this clone with many counts. The J gene is TRBJ2-2, the V gene TRBV2, with D maybe TRBD1 (5 bases). The CDR3 is 15 amino acids. V lost 2 bases, J lost 5 bases, and 12 bases lay in between. Per the germline V gene, CDR1 is SNHLY and CDR2 is FYNNEI. The CDR3 spells CASSESPGKTGELFF. The CDR3 bases are TGTGCCAGCAGTGAATCGCCAGGGAAGACCGGGGAGCTGTTTTTT.

On this clone itself: The identical CDR3 is also encoded by other nucleotide sequences in the sample. J is TRBJ2-1 and V is TRBV10-3; 9 bases agree with TRBD1. Trimming cost V 5 bases and J 1 base; bases outside gene matches: 3. The CDR3 length is 15 residues. Per germline, CDR1 ENHRY and CDR2 SYGVKD. The CDR3 coding sequence is TGTGCCATCAGTTTGGGACAGGGATCCTACAATGAGCAGTTCTTC. Amino acids: CAISLGQGSYNEQFF.

This clone was recorded once. The chain combines TRBV5-4 with TRBJ2-5, with D perhaps TRBD1 (6 bases). This CDR3 is built from 13 residues. Deletions cut 4 bases from V and 2 bases from J, with 9 bases between. Germline V gene data show CDR1 as SGHNT and CDR2 as YYREEE (reference sequence). Here the CDR3 DNA reads TGTGCCAGCAGCCCGACAGGACAAGAGACCCAGTACTTC. Translated: CASSPTGQETQYF.

The V call is TRBV29-1, the J call TRBJ2-3; D may be TRBD2 (6 bases). Trimming removed 7 bases from V and 4 bases from J, with 18 bases in between. The CDR3 runs to 14 residues. CDR1 SQVTM and CDR2 ANQGSEA come from the germline V gene. CDR3 sequence (DNA): TGCAGCGGGACTCCGGGACTGGATCCAGATACGCAGTATTTT. Translation: CSGTPGLDPDTQYF.

This clone was recorded at least ten times. The DNA of the CDR3 is TGCAGCGTTGAAGACACGGGCCCGAACACTGAAGCTTTCTTT. Residues: CSVEDTGPNTEAFF. J is TRBJ1-1 and V is TRBV29-1; no clear D. The CDR3 contains 14 residues. CDR1 is SQVTM and CDR2 is ANQGSEA in the germline V gene. Between the trimmed V and J ends, which lost 0 bases and 1 base, there was a span of 9 bases.

The chain uses TRBV6-1 and TRBJ2-4; no clear D. The CDR3 sequence is 15 residues long. V lost 0 bases and J 0 bases, leaving 6 bases between the germline ends. Germline CDR1 and CDR2: MNHNS and SASEGT. The CDR3 is CASSEARIAKNIQYF. The CDR3 DNA is TGTGCCAGCAGTGAAGCTAGAATAGCCAAAAACATTCAGTACTTC.

The V call is TRBV4-2, the J call TRBJ1-3; 7 nucleotides match TRBD1. Per the germline V gene, CDR1 is LGHNA and CDR2 is YNFKEQ. Germline trimming cut 2 bases from V and 2 bases from J; bases unmatched to any gene: 3. CDR3 length: 15 residues. The CDR3 DNA sequence: TGTGCCAGCAGCCAACAAACAGGGGCTGGAAACACCATATATTTT. Translation: CASSQQTGAGNTIYF.

The chain recombines TRBV11-1 with TRBJ2-3; no firm D call. Germline lookup yields CDR1 SGHAT and CDR2 FQDESV (reference sequence). The ends were cut back, 2 bases at V and 3 bases at J, with 6 bases in the middle. This CDR3 has 13 residues. CDR3 DNA sequence: TGTGCCAGCAGCTTACCGGTTACAGATACGCAGTATTTT. Translation: CASSLPVTDTQYF. The complete variable domain, with remaining parts taken from reference TRBV11-1 and TRBJ2-3, reads EAEVAQSPRYKITEKSQAVAFWCDPISGHATLYWYRQILGQGPELLVQFQDESVVDDSQLPKDRFSAERLKGVDSTLKIQPAELGDSAMYLCASSLPVTDTQYFGPGTRLTVL.

The chain links TRBV6-1 to TRBJ2-3; D gene unclear. The CDR3 covers 12 residues. V lost 1 base, J lost 6 bases, and 5 bases lay in between. Germline values: CDR1 MNHNS, CDR2 SASEGT. CDR3 nucleotide sequence: TGTGCCAGCAGTGAAGGTCAGGATACGCAGTATTTT. It translates to CASSEGQDTQYF.

This clone was seen repeatedly, ten times or more. The V call is TRBV6-5, the J call TRBJ2-1; 10 positions agree with TRBD2. The CDR3 runs 15 residues. Germline V gene lookup returns CDR1 MNHEY and CDR2 SVGAGI. Trimming removed 6 bases from V and 9 bases from J; junction bases left unmatched: 11. The CDR3 nucleotides read TGTGCCAGCAGAGATATAGCGGGGGGCTTAGGTGAGCAGTTCTTC. Protein sequence: CASRDIAGGLGEQFF.

This clone was detected a few times. This chain joins TRBV4-1 and TRBJ1-4; the D is unclear. Per germline, CDR1 MGHRA and CDR2 YSYEKL. V dropped 3 bases and J dropped 7 bases, with 18 bases sitting between them. The CDR3 covers 16 residues. The CDR3: CASSQESPGVSEKLFF. CDR3 DNA: TGCGCCAGCAGCCAGGAATCCCCCGGGGTCAGTGAAAAACTGTTTTTT.

The chain employs TRBV10-3 and TRBJ2-4; 8 bases fit TRBD1. Germline values: CDR1 ENHRY, CDR2 SYGVKD. Trimming at V came to 10 bases and at J to 3 bases, leaving 11 bases not matched to a gene. CDR3 length: 15 amino acids. The CDR3 is CATESEQGGKNIQYF. In nucleotides, the CDR3 is TGTGCCACCGAATCGGAACAGGGGGGCAAAAACATTCAGTACTTC.

V and J are TRBV9 and TRBJ2-1; 8 bases are a match to TRBD2. CDR1 and CDR2 (germline): SGDLS, YYNGEE. This CDR3 has 16 amino acids. The junction had 6 bases not matched to a gene; V was cut back by 0 bases and J by 4 bases. The CDR3 loop reads CASSVGREGIYNEQFF. The CDR3 coding sequence is TGTGCCAGCAGCGTAGGTCGGGAGGGGATTTACAATGAGCAGTTCTTC.

V gene TRBV12-5 combines with J gene TRBJ2-2, with TRBD2 matching 9 bases. The CDR3 runs to 14 residues. Unmatched junction bases numbered 1, after V lost 6 bases and J lost 2 bases. CDR1 is LGHNT, CDR2 FRNRAP, per germline. CDR3 amino acids: CASGLAGNTGELFF. CDR3 bases: TGTGCTAGTGGACTAGCGGGTAACACCGGGGAGCTGTTTTTT.

The chain recombines TRBV10-2 with TRBJ1-6; TRBD1 agrees at 7 bases. V was pared by 2 bases and J by 9 bases, with 10 bases of the junction left unmatched. Germline CDR1 is WSHSY and CDR2 is SAAADI. The CDR3 has 16 amino acids. Here the CDR3 DNA reads TGCGCCAGCAGTGAGGACAGGGACAGCTCGGGTTCACCCCTCCACTTT. As protein: CASSEDRDSSGSPLHF.

The chain carries TRBV30 and TRBJ2-7; maybe TRBD1 (7 bases). The germline gives CDR1 GTSNPN, CDR2 SVGIG (reference sequence). The CDR3 loop spans 12 amino acids. The germline V and J ends were trimmed by 7 bases and 3 bases, with 13 bases remaining between them. CDR3 sequence reads: CASAGQLYEQYF. The CDR3 nucleotides read TGTGCCTCGGCGGGACAGCTCTACGAGCAGTACTTC.

The rearrangement joins TRBV6-6 to TRBJ2-1; 9 nucleotides line up with TRBD1. CDR3 length: 15 residues. V trimming: 6 bases; J trimming: 6 bases; junction bases outside the gene matches: 9. The V gene's germline CDR1 is MNHNY and CDR2 SVGAGI (reference sequence). The CDR3 protein is CASRLTGTGSNEQFF. The CDR3 DNA sequence: TGTGCCAGCAGGCTCACCGGGACAGGGAGCAATGAGCAGTTCTTC.

This clone was seen once. CDR3 in DNA: TGTGCCAGCAGCCCTGACCTCGGTCAGCCCCAGCATTTT. It codes for CASSPDLGQPQHF. This rearrangement joins TRBV6-4 to TRBJ1-5; D gene ambiguous. The CDR3 is 13 amino acids. V lost 6 bases, J lost 6 bases, and 12 bases lay in between. Germline CDR1 reads MRHNA; CDR2 reads SNTAGT.

This sequence joins TRBV12-5 and TRBJ1-2; the D is unclear. With 1 base removed from V and 5 bases from J, the gap between germline ends came to 8 bases. The germline V gene encodes CDR1 LGHNT and CDR2 FRNRAP. The CDR3 length is 13 residues. In DNA form, the CDR3 reads TGTGCTAGTGGTTTGGCCAGCCAGTATGGCTACACCTTC. Residues: CASGLASQYGYTF.

Only one count was recorded for this clone. The chain has TRBV7-9 and TRBJ1-6; TRBD1 matches 7 bases. CDR3 length: 16 residues. The germline gives CDR1 SEHNR, CDR2 FQNEAQ (reference sequence). V lost 6 bases, J lost 9 bases, and 14 bases stayed unmatched. CDR3 in amino acids: CASSYPTGTASSPLHF. CDR3 DNA sequence: TGTGCCAGCAGTTACCCAACCGGGACAGCTAGTTCACCCCTCCACTTT. Complete variable domain (other parts from reference TRBV7-9 and TRBJ1-6): DTGVSQNPRHKITKRGQNVTFRCDPISEHNRLYWYRQTLGQGPEFLTYFQNEAQLEKSRLLSDRFSAERPKGSFSTLEIQRTEQGDSAMYLCASSYPTGTASSPLHFGNGTRLTVT.

The CDR3 reads CASSLGGQLWFSYGYTF. The CDR3 DNA is TGTGCCAGCAGCTTAGGGGGCCAATTGTGGTTTAGCTATGGCTACACCTTC. The J gene is TRBJ1-2, the V gene TRBV7-2, with D perhaps matching TRBD1 (5 bases). Germline V gene lookup returns CDR1 SGHTA and CDR2 FQGNSA. V lost 1 base and J 4 bases, leaving 19 bases between the germline ends. This CDR3 has 17 residues.

The rearrangement joins TRBV4-3 to TRBJ1-2, with D possibly being TRBD1 (5 bases). Germline V gene data show CDR1 as LGHNA and CDR2 as YSLEER. Trimming pared 1 base from V and 8 bases from J, leaving 11 bases between. This CDR3 region has 13 residues. In nucleotides, the CDR3 is TGCGCCAGCAGCCAAGGTGACAGTGGGGGCTACACCTTC. Amino acids: CASSQGDSGGYTF.

Comment on this clone: The sample holds other DNA sequences that translate to the same CDR3. The chain recombines TRBV2 with TRBJ1-2, with 9 bases matching TRBD1. CDR1 and CDR2 (germline): SNHLY, FYNNEI. The CDR3 has 14 residues. V lost 6 bases to trimming and J lost 4 bases; unmatched junction nucleotides: 6. The CDR3 DNA reads as TGTGCCAGCAGGCCGACAGGGGGTGGCTATGGCTACACCTTC. It translates to CASRPTGGGYGYTF. Looking up the rest from reference TRBV2 and TRBJ1-2 gives the full variable domain: EPEVTQTPSHQVTQMGQEVILRCVPISNHLYFYWYRQILGQKVEFLVSFYNNEISEKSEIFDDQFSVERPDGSNFTLKIRSTKLEDSAMYFCASRPTGGGYGYTFGSGTRLTVV.

V usage is TRBV30 and J usage is TRBJ1-1; the match to TRBD1 covers 8 bases. Looked up from germline, CDR1 is GTSNPN and CDR2 is SVGIG (reference sequence). This CDR3 is 13 amino acids long. V trimming: 3 bases; J trimming: 5 bases; junction bases outside the gene matches: 5. CDR3 nucleotides: TGTGCCTGGAGCCCCAGGGGGCGGACTGAAGCTTTCTTT. Translated: CAWSPRGRTEAFF.

The V and J genes are TRBV21-1 and TRBJ1-5; TRBD1, the D gene given by the table, was not confirmed from the DNA. TRBV21-1 is a pseudogene segment. CDR3 length: 16 amino acids. The CDR3 coding sequence is TGTGCCAGCAGCGCGCGCCAGGGGGCTAGCAATCAGCCCCAGCATTTT. Translation gives CASSARQGASNQPQHF.

This clone was seen only a few times. The chain is built from TRBV2 and TRBJ1-5; D is perhaps TRBD1 (5 bases). V lost 6 bases and J lost 4, with 10 bases in between. The CDR3 extends over 13 amino acids. The germline gives CDR1 SNHLY, CDR2 FYNNEI. The CDR3 region is CASRRGLNQPQHF. In DNA, the CDR3 is TGTGCCAGCAGAAGGGGTCTTAATCAGCCCCAGCATTTT. Filled out from reference TRBV2 and TRBJ1-5, the complete variable domain reads EPEVTQTPSHQVTQMGQEVILRCVPISNHLYFYWYRQILGQKVEFLVSFYNNEISEKSEIFDDQFSVERPDGSNFTLKIRSTKLEDSAMYFCASRRGLNQPQHFGDGTRLSIL.